The 26 T cell receptor beta chains below come from one sample, sequenced in a study of long-term antiretroviral therapy in people with HIV. The authors ran the immunoSEQ assay, v3.0, at survey level. Profiling relied on immunoSEQ multiplex PCR, and the TCRdb table lists in-frame clones only, not all of them. The table records more than 6,000 clones, 77% of them present only once. The sample in question was unsorted PBMCs, obtained 0.5 years before starting antiretroviral therapy. The receptors were gathered from a man aged 35-49 years with HIV.

CDR3 sequence (DNA): TGTGCCAGCAGCTTGGGATGGGGTCTCTCTAGTTCGCCCCAGCATTTT. It codes for CASSLGWGLSSSPQHF. The genes are TRBV5-6 and TRBJ1-5; D not resolved. Trimming pared 0 bases from V and 9 bases from J, leaving 19 bases between. There are 16 residues in the CDR3. Germline CDR1 is SGHDT and CDR2 is YYEEEE.

The chain recombines TRBV4-3 with TRBJ1-5; the D is unclear. V was cut by 0 bases and J by 5 bases, with 11 bases left in between. Germline V gene sequence: CDR1 LGHNA, CDR2 YSLEER. CDR3 length equals 15 residues. CDR3 amino acids: CASSQEEGRDQPQHF. As DNA, the CDR3 is TGCGCCAGCAGCCAAGAGGAAGGGAGAGATCAGCCCCAGCATTTT.

The chain uses TRBV27 and TRBJ2-6; weak D call: TRBD2 (5 bases). The CDR3 runs to 15 residues. Germline loops: CDR1 MNHEY, CDR2 SMNVEV (reference sequence). The V end lost 3 bases, the J end lost 0 bases, and 6 bases lay between the germline ends. The CDR3 sequence: CASSFRGSGANVLTF. CDR3 sequence (DNA): TGTGCCAGCAGTTTTCGGGGCTCTGGGGCCAACGTCCTGACTTTC. Combining the CDR3 with reference TRBV27 and TRBJ2-6 gives the whole variable domain EAQVTQNPRYLITVTGKKLTVTCSQNMNHEYMSWYRQDPGLGLRQIYYSMNVEVTDKGDVPEGYKVSRKEKRNFPLILESPSPNQTSLYFCASSFRGSGANVLTFGAGSRLTVL.

J is TRBJ2-1 and V is TRBV27; a weak D match, TRBD2 (6 bases). CDR3 length: 14 residues. Trimming took off 8 bases at V and 5 bases at J, with 16 bases between the two ends. CDR1 is MNHEY, CDR2 SMNVEV, per germline (reference sequence). CDR3 in DNA: TGTGCCAGCGCCTCGGGCGGGGAGGACAATGAGCAGTTCTTC. This translates into CASASGGEDNEQFF.

The V gene is TRBV5-6, the J gene TRBJ2-7, with a weak D call TRBD2 (6 bases). CDR3 size: 14 residues. Germline CDR1 and CDR2: SGHDT and YYEEEE. Trimming cost V 0 bases and J 2 bases, with 9 bases left between them. The CDR3 sequence: CASSLGDFAYEQYF. CDR3 sequence (DNA): TGTGCCAGCAGCTTGGGGGACTTCGCCTACGAGCAGTACTTC.

The genes are TRBV29-1 and TRBJ2-7; D is ambiguous. The V and J ends lost 4 bases and 0 bases respectively, with 16 bases between them. The germline V gene encodes CDR1 SQVTM and CDR2 ANQGSEA. The CDR3 contains 15 residues. For the CDR3, the DNA is TGCAGCGTTGTCCCAAATCCCCCTAGCTCCTACGAGCAGTACTTC. Translation: CSVVPNPPSSYEQYF.

V and J are TRBV30 and TRBJ1-3; tentatively, D is TRBD1 (5 bases). With 1 base removed from V and 4 bases from J, the gap between germline ends came to 14 bases. This CDR3 has 15 amino acids. Germline loops: CDR1 GTSNPN, CDR2 SVGIG (reference sequence). This chain's CDR3 is CAWSGGFLDGNTIYF. In DNA, the CDR3 is TGTGCCTGGAGTGGGGGGTTCCTTGACGGAAACACCATATATTTT.

As DNA, the CDR3 is TGTGCCAGCAGCGTCCAGGGGAATGAAAAACTGTTTTTT. Its protein product is CASSVQGNEKLFF. This chain connects TRBV5-4 to TRBJ1-4, with D possibly matching TRBD1 (6 bases). CDR1 is SGHNT, CDR2 YYREEE, per germline (reference sequence). The CDR3 length is 13 residues. The V gene lost 4 bases and the J gene lost 5 bases, with 9 bases spanning the gap.

The CDR3 spells CASSLAGAGDYEQYF. The CDR3 region has the DNA TGTGCCAGCAGCTTAGCAGGGGCAGGGGACTACGAGCAGTACTTC. The rearrangement links TRBV7-8 to TRBJ2-7, with TRBD1 as a possible D gene (6 bases). In germline, CDR1 is SGHVS, CDR2 FQNEAQ. The CDR3 length is 15 residues. V lost 0 bases to trimming and J lost 3 bases, with 12 bases between them.

The chain employs TRBV28 and TRBJ2-6; D perhaps matches TRBD1 (6 bases). The CDR3 is made up of 16 amino acids. The V gene's germline CDR1 is MDHEN and CDR2 SYDVKM. Trimming left V 1 base short and J 4 bases short, with 11 bases between. The CDR3 loop is CASSLSAGVGANVLTF. CDR3 sequence (DNA): TGTGCCAGCAGTTTATCCGCAGGGGTCGGGGCCAACGTCCTGACTTTC. Variable domain in full (rest from reference TRBV28 and TRBJ2-6): DVKVTQSSRYLVKRTGEKVFLECVQDMDHENMFWYRQDPGLGLRLIYFSYDVKMKEKGDIPEGYSVSREKKERFSLILESASTNQTSMYLCASSLSAGVGANVLTFGAGSRLTVL.

The gene calls are TRBV6-5 and TRBJ2-7, with 9 bases identical to TRBD2. The CDR3 is made up of 15 amino acids. Germline CDR1 MNHEY, CDR2 SVGAGI. V trimming: 2 bases; J trimming: 4 bases; junction bases outside the gene matches: 6. The CDR3 coding sequence is TGTGCCAGCAGTTACGGTAGCGGGGGACTTTACGAGCAGTACTTC. Its translation: CASSYGSGGLYEQYF.

This sequence joins TRBV7-9 and TRBJ2-7, with D unresolved. Trimming removed 4 bases from V and 4 bases from J, with 8 bases in between. There are 12 residues in the CDR3. Per germline, CDR1 SEHNR and CDR2 FQNEAQ (reference sequence). In DNA, the CDR3 is TGTGCCAGCAGCTCAAGACTTTACGAGCAGTACTTC. It translates to CASSSRLYEQYF.

This clone was observed once. The chain is built from TRBV5-6 and TRBJ2-1, with D possibly matching TRBD1 (5 bases). The CDR3 spans 15 residues. V lost 5 bases, J lost 4 bases, and 16 bases lay in between. From germline, CDR1 is SGHDT and CDR2 YYEEEE. The CDR3 region has the DNA TGTGCCAGCAGAACGACGTGGCAGGGTTACAATGAGCAGTTCTTC. This codes for CASRTTWQGYNEQFF.

This clone is classed as large. V usage is TRBV5-1 and J usage is TRBJ1-2; D perhaps matches TRBD1 (6 bases). Per the germline V gene, CDR1 is SGHRS and CDR2 is YFSETQ. This CDR3 is 14 amino acids long. V was clipped by 0 bases and J by 5 bases, with 11 bases between them. The CDR3 coding sequence is TGCGCCAGCAGCTTGGAGGGGGGAACTTATGGCTACACCTTC. It specifies CASSLEGGTYGYTF. Supplemented by reference TRBV5-1 and TRBJ1-2, the full variable domain reads KAGVTQTPRYLIKTRGQQVTLSCSPISGHRSVSWYQQTPGQGLQFLFEYFSETQRNKGNFPGRFSGRQFSNSRSEMNVSTLELGDSALYLCASSLEGGTYGYTFGSGTRLTVV.

The CDR3 protein is CASSVTPGADTEAFF. The CDR3, as DNA: TGTGCCAGCAGCGTCACTCCAGGGGCGGACACTGAAGCTTTCTTT. This sequence joins TRBV9 and TRBJ1-1; D might be TRBD1 (6 bases). There are 15 residues in the CDR3. V lost 2 bases and J 3 bases, leaving 14 bases between the germline ends. CDR1 and CDR2 from the germline V gene are SGDLS and YYNGEE.

The rearrangement links TRBV5-1 to TRBJ2-1; 9 nucleotides line up with TRBD2. In germline, CDR1 is SGHRS, CDR2 YFSETQ. V lost 4 bases to trimming and J lost 7 bases; unmatched junction nucleotides: 12. The CDR3 has 16 residues. The CDR3 DNA reads TGCGCCAGCAGCACGAAGCGGGGGGCCGTGGGTAATGAGCAGTTCTTC. Its translation: CASSTKRGAVGNEQFF. The full variable domain, rest sourced from reference TRBV5-1 and TRBJ2-1, is KAGVTQTPRYLIKTRGQQVTLSCSPISGHRSVSWYQQTPGQGLQFLFEYFSETQRNKGNFPGRFSGRQFSNSRSEMNVSTLELGDSALYLCASSTKRGAVGNEQFFGPGTRLTVL.

V and J are TRBV7-9 and TRBJ2-3, with D uncertain. The CDR3 length is 12 residues. Germline V CDR1 and CDR2: SEHNR, FQNEAQ (reference sequence). V lost 3 bases and J lost 0, with 1 base in between. The CDR3 nucleotides read TGTGCCAGCAGCTTCAGCACAGATACGCAGTATTTT. Amino acid sequence: CASSFSTDTQYF.

The table lists this clone with a count of one. The rearrangement joins TRBV25-1 to TRBJ1-1, with 8 nucleotides matching TRBD1. Per the germline V gene, CDR1 is MGHDK and CDR2 is SYGVNS. The CDR3 spans 12 residues. Losses at the gene ends were 6 bases for V and 7 bases for J; bases not matched to a gene: 4. The CDR3 protein is CASRTGQGEAFF. In DNA form, the CDR3 reads TGTGCCAGCAGGACCGGACAGGGTGAAGCTTTCTTT.

CDR3 residues: CAWSAGNEQYF. DNA of the CDR3: TGTGCCTGGAGTGCGGGGAACGAGCAGTACTTC. This chain links TRBV30 with TRBJ2-7, with D possibly TRBD2 on 5 matching bases. Trimming cost V 1 base and J 5 bases, with 6 bases left between them. Germline V gene data show CDR1 as GTSNPN and CDR2 as SVGIG (reference sequence). CDR3 length: 11 amino acids. Full variable domain (outside the CDR3, taken from reference TRBV30 and TRBJ2-7): SQTIHQWPATLVQPVGSPLSLECTVEGTSNPNLYWYRQAAGRGLQLLFYSVGIGQISSEVPQNLSASRPQDRQFILSSKKLLLSDSGFYLCAWSAGNEQYFGPGTRLTVT.

This clone was seen just once. V and J are TRBV23-1 and TRBJ1-5, with no clear D. TRBV23-1 is given ORF status, its function remaining uncertain. There are 14 residues in the CDR3. V was shortened by 3 bases and J by 5 bases, with 11 bases between the two germline ends. The CDR3 DNA reads as TGCGCCAGCAGTCATTTTGGGGATCATCAGCCCCAGCATTTT. Protein: CASSHFGDHQPQHF.

The rearrangement links TRBV7-2 to TRBJ2-1; weak D call: TRBD1 (6 bases). The CDR3 runs 15 residues. From germline, CDR1 is SGHTA and CDR2 FQGNSA. Trimming shortened V by 3 bases and J by 7 bases, and 16 bases separated the two germline ends. The DNA of the CDR3 is TGTGCCAGCAGCTTCGGAACAGGGATTGGGAATGAGCAGTTCTTC. It encodes CASSFGTGIGNEQFF.

This rearrangement joins TRBV18 to TRBJ2-1, with TRBD2 identical over 9 bases. Germline CDR1 reads KGHSH; CDR2 reads LQKENI. The CDR3 runs 17 residues. V gave up 3 bases and J gave up 1 base; unmatched junction bases: 7. CDR3 nucleotides: TGTGCCAGCTCACCTAATCGTAGCGGGGGATCCTACAATGAGCAGTTCTTC. Translation gives CASSPNRSGGSYNEQFF.

The CDR3 here is CASSSLQGTAFF. In DNA, the CDR3 is TGTGCCAGCAGCTCACTACAGGGGACAGCTTTCTTT. The rearrangement links TRBV5-4 to TRBJ1-1; 7 bases map to TRBD1. This CDR3 has 12 amino acids. Germline CDR1 SGHNT, CDR2 YYREEE (reference sequence). The V and J ends lost 3 bases and 10 bases, in that order; junction bases with no gene match: 6. The variable domain in full, with the rest retrieved from reference TRBV5-4 and TRBJ1-1, is ETGVTQSPTHLIKTRGQQVTLRCSSQSGHNTVSWYQQALGQGPQFIFQYYREEENGRGNFPPRFSGLQFPNYSSELNVNALELDDSALYLCASSSLQGTAFFGQGTRLTVV.

This clone was detected a few times. V usage is TRBV7-9 and J usage is TRBJ2-7; 11 bases match TRBD2. Trimming cost V 4 bases and J 2 bases; bases outside gene matches: 13. CDR3 length equals 18 residues. Germline CDR1 is SEHNR and CDR2 is FQNEAQ (reference sequence). CDR3 DNA: TGTGCCAGCAGCTCCCTGACTAGCGGGGCCTATTTAGCCTACGAGCAGTACTTC. Residues: CASSSLTSGAYLAYEQYF.

The V and J genes are TRBV30 and TRBJ1-2; TRBD1 aligns across 8 bases. V trimming: 0 bases; J trimming: 3 bases; junction bases outside the gene matches: 6. Germline assignment: CDR1 GTSNPN and CDR2 SVGIG (reference sequence). There are 15 residues in the CDR3. Here the CDR3 DNA reads TGTGCCTGGAGTGTAGGGCAGGGGGCCTACTATGGCTACACCTTC. Amino acids: CAWSVGQGAYYGYTF.

By share, this clone ranks as medium-sized. The V and J genes are TRBV15 and TRBJ2-7, with 7 bases lining up with TRBD2. The CDR3 runs to 13 residues. The germline gives CDR1 LNHNV, CDR2 YYDKDF (reference sequence). With 5 bases clipped from V and 0 bases from J, the junction kept 1 base outside the gene matches. For the CDR3, the DNA is TGTGCCACCAGCCCGGGGGGCTCCTACGAGCAGTACTTC. It specifies CATSPGGSYEQYF.